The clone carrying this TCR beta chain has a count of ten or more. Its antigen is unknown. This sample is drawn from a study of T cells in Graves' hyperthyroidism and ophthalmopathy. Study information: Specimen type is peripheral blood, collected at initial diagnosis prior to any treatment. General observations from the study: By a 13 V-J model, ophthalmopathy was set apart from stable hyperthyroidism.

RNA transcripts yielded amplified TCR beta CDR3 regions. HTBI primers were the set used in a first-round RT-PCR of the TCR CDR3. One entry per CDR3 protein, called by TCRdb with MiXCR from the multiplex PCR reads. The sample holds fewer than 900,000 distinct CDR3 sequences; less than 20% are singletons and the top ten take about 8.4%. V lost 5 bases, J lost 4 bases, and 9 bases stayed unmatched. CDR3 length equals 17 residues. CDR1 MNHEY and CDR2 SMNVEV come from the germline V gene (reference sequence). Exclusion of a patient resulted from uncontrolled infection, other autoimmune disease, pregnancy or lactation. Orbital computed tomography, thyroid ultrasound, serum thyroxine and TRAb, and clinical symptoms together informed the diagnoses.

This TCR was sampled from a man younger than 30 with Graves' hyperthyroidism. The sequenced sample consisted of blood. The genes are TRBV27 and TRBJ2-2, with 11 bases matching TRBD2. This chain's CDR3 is CASSAHSGRAATGELFF. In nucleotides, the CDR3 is TGTGCCAGCAGTGCCCATAGCGGGAGGGCGGCCACCGGGGAGCTGTTTTTT.